This T cell receptor (beta chain) was sequenced in a study of blood T cell repertoires in COVID-19. Looking at the study overall: Acute-phase and convalescent COVID-19 samples originated in the United States, Italy and Spain.

Authors' processing steps: Researchers report that nucleated cell counts were estimated from reference gene primer amplification. Clones were read by immunoSEQ multiplex PCR, and TCRdb kept only the in-frame ones, dropping some. V and J calls and clone size come straight from that table; D and trimming were deduced from the DNA. The data contain 150,000 to 200,000 clones, 70% to 90% of them seen just once; the ten biggest clones take up 2.7%. This receptor was taken from a man aged 40-49 years with active or convalescent COVID-19. The sequenced sample was peripheral blood.

The CDR3 loop reads CSVEPGNTEAFF. CDR3 DNA sequence: TGCAGCGTTGAGCCGGGGAACACTGAAGCTTTCTTT. The V gene is TRBV29-1, the J gene TRBJ1-1; D remains ambiguous. The CDR3 totals 12 residues. Trimming pared 3 bases from V and 1 base from J, leaving 6 bases between. Germline V gene sequence: CDR1 SQVTM, CDR2 ANQGSEA.